This T cell receptor beta chain was sequenced for a study of T cell clonality in common variable immunodeficiency. Study-level points and caveats: In common variable immunodeficiency, TCR beta chains reportedly carried fewer deletions and N-nucleotide insertions. TCRbeta clonality was increased in CVID versus healthy controls.

Control and CVID samples contributed equal amounts of genomic DNA. Clones were sequenced by immunoSEQ multiplex PCR, and TCRdb holds only the in-frame ones, with some missing. This table holds around 81,000 clones with no singletons; the top ten claim around 0.8%. Trimming took 4 bases from V and 3 from J; bases not matched to a gene: 6. Germline V lookup: CDR1 SGHRS, CDR2 YFSETQ. The CDR3 length is 16 residues. This clone came up many times. What it binds is not known. Coverage ceases 3 residues before the CDR3 finishes, and the germline J gene fills in the end. The clonotype originates from a person between 18 and 75 years old in good health. The source material was peripheral blood mononuclear cells. This chain joins TRBV5-1 and TRBJ2-3; 12 nucleotides align to TRBD2. Here the CDR3 reads CASSPSSGRATDTQYF. The CDR3 bases that were read are TGCGCCAGCAGCCCCTCTAGCGGGAGGGCTACAGATACG.